This T cell receptor (beta chain) was captured in a study of blood T cell repertoires in COVID-19. In the study overall: Some COVID-19 samples were acute and others convalescent; all came from the United States, Italy and Spain.

As handled by the study authors: For nucleated cells, counts were estimated from reference gene primer amplification. This table comes from immunoSEQ multiplex PCR, and its TCRdb copy is limited to in-frame clones, with some not included. The DNA was the basis for D and trimming; V, J and clone size are from that table. The table records 65,000 to 80,000 clones, 80% to 90% of them present only once. A single count supports this clone. Sequencing used peripheral blood. The receptor's source is a man aged 45-60 years with active COVID-19.

The CDR3 bases are TGTGCCAGCAGCCTTCTTCACGCGGGTGTCCGTTCAATAAGCTCCTACAATGAGCAGTTCTTC. This sequence encodes CASSLLHAGVRSISSYNEQFF. J is TRBJ2-1 and V is TRBV3-1 (or the pseudogene TRBV3-2), with a tentative D call TRBD2 (5 bases). This CDR3 is 21 amino acids long. Germline V CDR1 and CDR2: LGHDT, YNNKEL (reference sequence). The germline V and J ends were trimmed by 4 bases and 0 bases, with 28 bases remaining between them.